This T cell receptor (beta chain) was observed in a study of blood T cell repertoires in COVID-19. Background on the study: Collection of acute and convalescent COVID-19 samples took place in the United States, Italy and Spain.

The CDR3 loop spans 13 amino acids. Trimming took off 7 bases at V and 0 bases at J, with 9 bases between the two ends. CDR1 is SNHLY, CDR2 FYNNEI, per germline. The assay was immunoSEQ multiplex PCR, and TCRdb's table has in-frame clones only and misses some. The sample lists fewer than 200,000 clones, approximately 84% occurring once. The genes are TRBV2 and TRBJ1-1; weak D call: TRBD1 (5 bases). This TCR came from a man aged 40-49 years who had recovered from COVID-19. The source material was peripheral blood. CDR3 DNA sequence: TGTGCCAGCATCAGGGAGGTGAACACTGAAGCTTTCTTT. This translates into CASIREVNTEAFF.